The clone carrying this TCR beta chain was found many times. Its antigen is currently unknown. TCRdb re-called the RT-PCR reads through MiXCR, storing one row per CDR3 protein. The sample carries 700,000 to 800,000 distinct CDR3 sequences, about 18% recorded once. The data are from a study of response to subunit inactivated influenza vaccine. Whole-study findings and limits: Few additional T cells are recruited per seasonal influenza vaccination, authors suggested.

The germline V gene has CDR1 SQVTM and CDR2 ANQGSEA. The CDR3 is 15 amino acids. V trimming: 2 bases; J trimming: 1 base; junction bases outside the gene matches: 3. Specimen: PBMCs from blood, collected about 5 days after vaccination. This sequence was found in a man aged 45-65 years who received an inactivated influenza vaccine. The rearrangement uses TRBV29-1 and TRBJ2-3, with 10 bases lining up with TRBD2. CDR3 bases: TGCAGCGTTGAAAGCGGGGGGGTAGGCACAGATACGCAGTATTTT. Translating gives CSVESGGVGTDTQYF.